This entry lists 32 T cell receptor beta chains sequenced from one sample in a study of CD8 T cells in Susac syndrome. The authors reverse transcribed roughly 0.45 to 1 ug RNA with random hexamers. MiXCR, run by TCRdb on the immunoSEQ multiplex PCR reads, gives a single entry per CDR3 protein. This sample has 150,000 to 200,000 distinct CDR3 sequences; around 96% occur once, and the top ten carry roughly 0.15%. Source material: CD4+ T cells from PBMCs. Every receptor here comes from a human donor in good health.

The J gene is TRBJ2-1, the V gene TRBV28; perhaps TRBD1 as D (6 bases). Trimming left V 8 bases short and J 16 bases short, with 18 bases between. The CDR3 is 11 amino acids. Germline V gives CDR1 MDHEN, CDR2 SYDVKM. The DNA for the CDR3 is TGTGCCAGCGGGCCGGACAGTTCAAGTTTCTTC. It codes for CASGPDSSSFF.

CDR3 amino acids: CASSYRLAGGPHEQYF. The CDR3 DNA is TGTGCCAGCAGTTACCGTCTAGCGGGGGGGCCCCACGAGCAGTACTTC. The rearrangement uses TRBV7-2 and TRBJ2-7, with 12 bases fitting TRBD2. V was clipped by 6 bases and J by 5 bases; unmatched bases: 11. Germline V CDR1 and CDR2: SGHTA, FQGNSA. The CDR3 covers 16 residues.

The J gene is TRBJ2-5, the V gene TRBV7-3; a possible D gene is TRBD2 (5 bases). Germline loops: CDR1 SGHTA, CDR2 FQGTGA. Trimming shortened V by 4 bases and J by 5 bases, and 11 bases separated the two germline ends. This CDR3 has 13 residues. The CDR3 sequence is CASSYLAMETQYF. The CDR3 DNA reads TGTGCCAGCAGCTACCTAGCTATGGAGACCCAGTACTTC. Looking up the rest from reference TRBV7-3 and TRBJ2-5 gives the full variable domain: GAGVSQTPSNKVTEKGKYVELRCDPISGHTALYWYRQSLGQGPEFLIYFQGTGAADDSGLPNDRFFAVRPEGSVSTLKIQRTERGDSAVYLCASSYLAMETQYFGPGTRLLVL.

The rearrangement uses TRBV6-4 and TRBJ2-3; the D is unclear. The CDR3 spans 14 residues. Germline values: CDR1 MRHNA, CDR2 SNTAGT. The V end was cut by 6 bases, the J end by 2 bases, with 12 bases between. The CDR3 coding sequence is TGTGCCAGCAGCTCGACTGCCTACACAGATACGCAGTATTTT. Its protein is CASSSTAYTDTQYF.

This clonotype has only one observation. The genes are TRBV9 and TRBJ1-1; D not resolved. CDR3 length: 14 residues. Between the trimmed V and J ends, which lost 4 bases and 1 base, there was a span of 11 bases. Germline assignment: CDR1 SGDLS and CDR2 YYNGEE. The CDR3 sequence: CASSPSPGNTEAFF. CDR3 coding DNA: TGTGCCAGCAGCCCCAGTCCGGGGAACACTGAAGCTTTCTTT.

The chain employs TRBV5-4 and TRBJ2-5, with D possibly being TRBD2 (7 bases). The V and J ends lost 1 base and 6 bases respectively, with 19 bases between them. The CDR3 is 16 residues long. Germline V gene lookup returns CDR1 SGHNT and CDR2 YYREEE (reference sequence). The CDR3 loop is CASSLWVGGPSKTQYF. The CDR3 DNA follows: TGTGCCAGCAGCTTGTGGGTGGGGGGGCCGTCGAAGACCCAGTACTTC.

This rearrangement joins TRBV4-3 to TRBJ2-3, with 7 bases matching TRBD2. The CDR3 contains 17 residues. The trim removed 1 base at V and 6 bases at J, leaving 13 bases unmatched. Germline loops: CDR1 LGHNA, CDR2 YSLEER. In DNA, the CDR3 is TGCGCCAGCAGCCAAGCGCGAGCGGGGCTTCTACCTGATACGCAGTATTTT. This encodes CASSQARAGLLPDTQYF.

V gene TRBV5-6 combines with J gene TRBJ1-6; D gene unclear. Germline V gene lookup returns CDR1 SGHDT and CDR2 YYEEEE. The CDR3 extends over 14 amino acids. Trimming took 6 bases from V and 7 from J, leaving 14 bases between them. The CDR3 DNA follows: TGTGCCAGCAACCTATCACCGGGGAATTCACCCCTCCACTTT. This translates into CASNLSPGNSPLHF.

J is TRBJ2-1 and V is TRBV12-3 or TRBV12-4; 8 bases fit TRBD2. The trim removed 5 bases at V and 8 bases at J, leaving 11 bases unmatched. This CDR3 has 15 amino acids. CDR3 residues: CASSPSQRGMYEQFF. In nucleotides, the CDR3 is TGTGCCAGCAGTCCTAGCCAGCGGGGGATGTATGAGCAGTTCTTC.

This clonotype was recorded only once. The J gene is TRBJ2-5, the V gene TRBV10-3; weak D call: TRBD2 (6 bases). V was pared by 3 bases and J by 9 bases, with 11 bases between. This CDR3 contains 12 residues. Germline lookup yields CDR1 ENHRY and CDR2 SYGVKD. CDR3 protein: CAISEGGSAQYF. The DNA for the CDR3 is TGTGCCATCAGTGAAGGAGGGTCGGCCCAGTACTTC.

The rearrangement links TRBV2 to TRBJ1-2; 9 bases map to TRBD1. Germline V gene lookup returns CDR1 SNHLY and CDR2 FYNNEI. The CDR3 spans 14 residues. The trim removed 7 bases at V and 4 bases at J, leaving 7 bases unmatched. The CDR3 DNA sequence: TGTGCCAGCATTGGGACAGGGACGATCTATGGCTACACCTTC. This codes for CASIGTGTIYGYTF.

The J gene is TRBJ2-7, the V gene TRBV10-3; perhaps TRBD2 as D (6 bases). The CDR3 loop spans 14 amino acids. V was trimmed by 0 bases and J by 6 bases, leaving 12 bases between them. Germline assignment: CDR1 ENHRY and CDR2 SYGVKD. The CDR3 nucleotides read TGTGCCATCAGTGAGTCGACGGCGGGACCCGAGCAGTACTTC. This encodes CAISESTAGPEQYF.

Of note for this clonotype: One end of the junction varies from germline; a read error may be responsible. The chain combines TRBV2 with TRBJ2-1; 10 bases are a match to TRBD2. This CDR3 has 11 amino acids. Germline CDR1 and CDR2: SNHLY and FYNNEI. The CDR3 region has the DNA TGTGCCAGCAGTTCTTATAGCGGGGGGAGCTTC. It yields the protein CASSSYSGGSF.

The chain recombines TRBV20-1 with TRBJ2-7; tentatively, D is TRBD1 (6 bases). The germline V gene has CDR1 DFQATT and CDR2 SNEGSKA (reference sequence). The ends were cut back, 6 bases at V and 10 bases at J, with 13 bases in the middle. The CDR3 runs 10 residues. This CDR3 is CSARQEYQYF. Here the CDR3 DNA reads TGCAGTGCAAGACAGGAATATCAGTACTTC.

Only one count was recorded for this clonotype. The CDR3 is CASSLGRGWSYEQYF. As DNA, the CDR3 is TGTGCCAGCAGCTTGGGGCGGGGTTGGTCCTACGAGCAGTACTTC. The chain couples TRBV7-2 to TRBJ2-7, with D perhaps TRBD2 (6 bases). Trimming cost V 3 bases and J 1 base, with 13 bases left between them. Germline V gene data show CDR1 as SGHTA and CDR2 as FQGNSA. The CDR3 extends over 15 amino acids.

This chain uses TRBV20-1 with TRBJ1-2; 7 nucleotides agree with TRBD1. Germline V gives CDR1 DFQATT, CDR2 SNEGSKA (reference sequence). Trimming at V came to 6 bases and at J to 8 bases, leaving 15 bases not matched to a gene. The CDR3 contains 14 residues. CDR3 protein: CSAQNSVGGLGYTF. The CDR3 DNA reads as TGCAGTGCCCAGAACTCGGTAGGGGGCTTGGGCTACACCTTC.

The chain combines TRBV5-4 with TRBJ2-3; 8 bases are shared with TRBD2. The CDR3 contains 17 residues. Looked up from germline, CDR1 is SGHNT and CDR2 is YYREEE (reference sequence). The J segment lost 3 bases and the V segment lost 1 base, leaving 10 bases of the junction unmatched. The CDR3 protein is CASSLRSGGTGTDTQYF. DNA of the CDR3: TGTGCCAGCAGCTTGCGAAGCGGGGGAACGGGGACAGATACGCAGTATTTT.

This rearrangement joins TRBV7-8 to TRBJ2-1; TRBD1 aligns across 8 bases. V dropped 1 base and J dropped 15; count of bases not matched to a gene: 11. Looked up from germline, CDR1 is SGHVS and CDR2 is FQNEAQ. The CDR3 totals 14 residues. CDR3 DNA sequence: TGTGCCAGCAGCTTAGGGACAGGGAGTGCCGCCCCGTTCTTC. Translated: CASSLGTGSAAPFF.

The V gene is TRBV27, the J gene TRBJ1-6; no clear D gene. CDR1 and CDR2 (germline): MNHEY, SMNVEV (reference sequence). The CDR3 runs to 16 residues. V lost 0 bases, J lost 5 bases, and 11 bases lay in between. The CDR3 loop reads CASSLSVGFDNSPLHF. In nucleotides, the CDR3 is TGTGCCAGCAGTTTATCGGTCGGTTTCGATAATTCACCCCTCCACTTT.

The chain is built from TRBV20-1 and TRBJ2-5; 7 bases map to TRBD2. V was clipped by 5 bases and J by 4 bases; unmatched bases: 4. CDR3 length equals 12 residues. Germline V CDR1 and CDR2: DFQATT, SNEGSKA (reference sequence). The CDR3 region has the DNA TGCAGTGCTGGAGGACTAGTAGAGACCCAGTACTTC. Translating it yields CSAGGLVETQYF.

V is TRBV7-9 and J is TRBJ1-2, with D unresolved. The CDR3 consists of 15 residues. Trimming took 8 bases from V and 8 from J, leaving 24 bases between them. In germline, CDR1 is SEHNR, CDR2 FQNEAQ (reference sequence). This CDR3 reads CASLRSGSTMVGYTF. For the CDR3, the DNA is TGTGCCAGCCTCCGGTCGGGCAGCACCATGGTCGGCTACACCTTC.

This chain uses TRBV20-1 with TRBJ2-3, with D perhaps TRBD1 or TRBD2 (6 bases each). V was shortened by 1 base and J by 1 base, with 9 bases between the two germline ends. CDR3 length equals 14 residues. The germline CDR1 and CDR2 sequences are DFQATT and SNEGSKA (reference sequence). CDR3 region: CSARVRGGTDTQYF. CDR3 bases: TGCAGTGCTAGAGTTAGGGGGGGCACAGATACGCAGTATTTT.

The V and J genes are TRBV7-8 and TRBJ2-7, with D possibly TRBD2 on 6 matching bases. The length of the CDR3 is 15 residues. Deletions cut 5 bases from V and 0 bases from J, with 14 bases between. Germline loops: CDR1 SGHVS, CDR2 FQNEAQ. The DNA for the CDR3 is TGTGCCAGCAGCCCTATCCGGGACTTCTCCTACGAGCAGTACTTC. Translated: CASSPIRDFSYEQYF.

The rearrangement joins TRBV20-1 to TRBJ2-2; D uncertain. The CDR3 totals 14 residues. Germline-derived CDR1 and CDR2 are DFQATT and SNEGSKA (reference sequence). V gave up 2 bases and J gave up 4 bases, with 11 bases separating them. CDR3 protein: CSARPVGTTGELFF. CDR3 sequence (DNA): TGCAGTGCTAGACCAGTGGGTACCACCGGGGAGCTGTTTTTT.

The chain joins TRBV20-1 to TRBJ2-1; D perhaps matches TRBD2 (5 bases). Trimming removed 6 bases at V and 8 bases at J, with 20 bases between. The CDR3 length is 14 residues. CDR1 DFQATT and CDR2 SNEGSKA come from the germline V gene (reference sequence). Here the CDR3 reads CSAISWGLAYEQFF. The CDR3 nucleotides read TGCAGTGCCATAAGTTGGGGTCTAGCCTATGAGCAGTTCTTC.

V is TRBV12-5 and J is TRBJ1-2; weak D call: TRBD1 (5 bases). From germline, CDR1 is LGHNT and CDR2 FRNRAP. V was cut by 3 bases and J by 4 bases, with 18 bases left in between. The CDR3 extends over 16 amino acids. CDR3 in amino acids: CASGFGFGGWSYGYTF. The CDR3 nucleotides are TGTGCTAGTGGTTTTGGTTTCGGGGGATGGTCCTATGGCTACACCTTC.

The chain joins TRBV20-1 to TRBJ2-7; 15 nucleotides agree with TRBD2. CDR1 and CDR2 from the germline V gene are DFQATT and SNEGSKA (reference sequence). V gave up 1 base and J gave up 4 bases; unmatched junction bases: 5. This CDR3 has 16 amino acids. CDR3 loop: CSARVGLAGGLYEQYF. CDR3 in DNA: TGCAGTGCTAGAGTCGGACTAGCGGGGGGGCTATACGAGCAGTACTTC.

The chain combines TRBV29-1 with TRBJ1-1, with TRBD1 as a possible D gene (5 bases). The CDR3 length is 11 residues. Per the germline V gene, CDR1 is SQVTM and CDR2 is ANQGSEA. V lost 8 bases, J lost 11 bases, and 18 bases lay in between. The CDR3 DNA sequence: TGCAGCTGGCGGCGGGGGGAGAGTGCTTTCTTT. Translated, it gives CSWRRGESAFF. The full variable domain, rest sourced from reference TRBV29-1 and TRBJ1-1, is SAVISQKPSRDICQRGTSLTIQCQVDSQVTMMFWYRQQPGQSLTLIATANQGSEATYESGFVIDKFPISRPNLTFSTLTVSNMSPEDSSIYLCSWRRGESAFFGQGTRLTVV.

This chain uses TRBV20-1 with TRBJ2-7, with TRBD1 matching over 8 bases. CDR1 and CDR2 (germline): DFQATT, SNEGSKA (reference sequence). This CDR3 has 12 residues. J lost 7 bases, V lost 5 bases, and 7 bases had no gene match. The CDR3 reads CSAPRTGQEQYF. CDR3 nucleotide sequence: TGCAGTGCTCCGCGGACAGGGCAGGAGCAGTACTTC.

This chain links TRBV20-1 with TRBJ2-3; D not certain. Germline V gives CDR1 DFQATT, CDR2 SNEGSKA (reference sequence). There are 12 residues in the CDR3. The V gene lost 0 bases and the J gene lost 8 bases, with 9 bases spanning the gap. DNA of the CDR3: TGCAGTGCTAGAGAATCAAAGGGTACGCAGTATTTT. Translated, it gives CSARESKGTQYF.

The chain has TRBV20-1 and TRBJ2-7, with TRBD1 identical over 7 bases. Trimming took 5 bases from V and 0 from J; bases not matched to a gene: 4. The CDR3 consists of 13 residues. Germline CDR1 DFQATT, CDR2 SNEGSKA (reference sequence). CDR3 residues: CSAHRDSSYEQYF. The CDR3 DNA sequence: TGCAGTGCTCACCGGGACAGCTCCTACGAGCAGTACTTC.

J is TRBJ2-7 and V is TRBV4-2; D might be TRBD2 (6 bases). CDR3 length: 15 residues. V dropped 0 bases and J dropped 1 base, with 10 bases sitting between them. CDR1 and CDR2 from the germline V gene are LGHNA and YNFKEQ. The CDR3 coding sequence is TGTGCCAGCAGCCAAGATGCACTAGCTTCCTACGAGCAGTACTTC. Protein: CASSQDALASYEQYF.